This T cell receptor beta chain was captured in a study of blood T cell repertoires in COVID-19. Study as a whole: The analysed material was cDNA or gDNA that came from T cells, B-cell-depleted T cells, or PBMCs.

Trimming cost V 6 bases and J 4 bases, with 22 bases left between them. Germline V CDR1 and CDR2: MDHEN, SYDVKM. The CDR3 has 17 residues. There are a few counts of this clone. As originally analysed: Reference gene primers were amplified, and this amplification served to estimate nucleated cell counts. Sequenced by immunoSEQ multiplex PCR; TCRdb stores in-frame clones only, minus some. That table is the source of V, J and clone size, and D and trimming were worked out from the DNA. The table records some 55,000 clones, roughly nine tenths of them present only once. This TCR came from a human donor in a cohort sampled during active COVID-19. The sample was peripheral blood. The rearrangement joins TRBV28 to TRBJ2-1; possibly TRBD1 for D (6 bases). The CDR3 sequence is CASSAQFRDTTYNEQFF. The CDR3 DNA reads as TGTGCCAGCAGCGCCCAATTCAGGGACACCACTTACAATGAGCAGTTCTTC.